This TCR beta chain appears in the sequencing data of a study of early T cells in non-severe SARS-CoV-2 infection. Study findings and constraints: Matches to VDJdb favored anti-spike CD8 responses and missed private and CD4 specificities.

A single record per CDR3 protein comes from TCRdb applying MiXCR to the 5' RACE reads. Among just over 80,000 distinct CDR3 sequences listed, approximately 15% were seen once. V gave up 1 base and J gave up 2 bases, with 14 bases separating them. Germline V gene data show CDR1 as SGHTA and CDR2 as FQGNSA. The CDR3 loop spans 16 amino acids. Regarding this clonotype: Its antigen is unidentified.

The chain uses TRBV7-2 and TRBJ1-2; D not certain. Sequences were obtained from whole blood. The TCR comes from an adult who was a healthcare worker with PCR-confirmed SARS-CoV-2 infection or an uninfected control (not recorded which). CDR3 DNA sequence: TGTGCCAGCAGCTTAGTACATGTCGGCACAAACTATGGCTACACCTTC. Protein product: CASSLVHVGTNYGYTF.